A selection of T cell receptor beta chains follows, all from one sample in a study of shared clonotypes between healthy human individuals. Data came from immunoSEQ multiplex PCR; TCRdb stores just in-frame clones and leaves some out. In the table there are hundreds of thousands of clones, less than 85% of which are singletons. The sample taken for sequencing was memory CD4+ T cells sorted from blood. These TCRs come from a woman aged 25 to 39 in good health. CDR3s include the opening cysteine and the closing phenylalanine or tryptophan. A D gene is named only where the DNA matches it firmly. Clone size is given for some rows only: seen once, a few or many times, or a class if the clone is expanded.

clone_size: few
j_call: TRBJ1-3
d_call: .
v_call: TRBV7-2
cdr3_aa: CASSQLATGRNTIYF
cdr3_nt: TGTGCCAGCAGCCAACTCGCAACAGGACGAAACACCATATATTTT

clone_size: .
j_call: TRBJ2-7
d_call: TRBD2
v_call: TRBV5-1
cdr3_aa: CASSFGVLAEGYEQYF
cdr3_nt: TGCGCCAGCAGCTTTGGCGTCCTAGCGGAGGGCTACGAGCAGTACTTC

clone_size: .
j_call: TRBJ2-1
d_call: TRBD1
v_call: TRBV28
cdr3_aa: CASSTLGQGSFNEQFF
cdr3_nt: TGTGCCAGCAGTACCCTAGGACAGGGATCCTTCAATGAGCAGTTCTTC

clone_size: .
j_call: TRBJ2-2
d_call: .
v_call: TRBV5-1
cdr3_aa: CASSLFLQSGELFF
cdr3_nt: TGCGCCAGCAGCTTGTTTTTGCAGTCCGGGGAGCTGTTTTTT

clone_size: .
j_call: TRBJ2-1
d_call: TRBD2
v_call: TRBV11-2
cdr3_aa: CASSFTSGSGGEQFF
cdr3_nt: TGTGCCAGCAGCTTTACTAGCGGGAGCGGTGGTGAGCAGTTCTTC

clone_size: .
j_call: TRBJ2-1
d_call: TRBD1
v_call: TRBV30
cdr3_aa: CAWRIKTGGSNEQFF
cdr3_nt: TGTGCCTGGAGGATAAAAACAGGGGGATCGAATGAGCAGTTCTTC

clone_size: once
j_call: TRBJ2-7
d_call: TRBD2
v_call: TRBV5-4
cdr3_aa: CASSRELAGAHEQYF
cdr3_nt: TGTGCCAGCAGCCGCGAACTAGCGGGAGCCCACGAGCAGTACTTC

clone_size: few
j_call: TRBJ2-3
d_call: .
v_call: TRBV11-2
cdr3_aa: CASSLAGAGTDTQYF
cdr3_nt: TGTGCCAGCAGCTTAGCGGGGGCCGGCACAGATACGCAGTATTTT

clone_size: .
j_call: TRBJ1-5
d_call: .
v_call: TRBV19
cdr3_aa: CALLPGRTTDSNQPQHF
cdr3_nt: TGTGCCCTTTTACCCGGACGGACTACAGATAGCAATCAGCCCCAGCATTTT

clone_size: .
j_call: TRBJ2-1
d_call: TRBD2
v_call: TRBV2
cdr3_aa: CASRETSDEQFF
cdr3_nt: TGTGCCAGCAGGGAGACTAGCGATGAGCAGTTCTTC

clone_size: .
j_call: TRBJ1-5
d_call: .
v_call: TRBV5-5
cdr3_aa: CASSLGQLSNQPQHF
cdr3_nt: TGTGCCAGCAGCTTAGGCCAGTTAAGCAATCAGCCCCAGCATTTT

clone_size: .
j_call: TRBJ1-6
d_call: .
v_call: TRBV6-5
cdr3_aa: CASSSGTPPSPLHF
cdr3_nt: TGTGCCAGCAGTTCCGGGACTCCTCCTTCACCCCTCCACTTT

clone_size: once
j_call: TRBJ2-5
d_call: .
v_call: TRBV7-7
cdr3_aa: CASSQSRQETQYF
cdr3_nt: TGTGCCAGCAGCCAATCCCGACAAGAGACCCAGTACTTC

clone_size: .
j_call: TRBJ1-1
d_call: .
v_call: TRBV25-1
cdr3_aa: CASSDGWGRTEAFF
cdr3_nt: TGTGCCAGCAGTGATGGGTGGGGGAGAACTGAAGCTTTCTTT

clone_size: .
j_call: TRBJ1-2
d_call: TRBD1
v_call: TRBV19
cdr3_aa: CASTRDDRGRKYGYTF
cdr3_nt: TGTGCCAGTACAAGGGATGACAGGGGGCGCAAGTATGGCTACACCTTC

clone_size: .
j_call: TRBJ2-7
d_call: .
v_call: TRBV6-1
cdr3_aa: CASSEAIGGIGEQYF
cdr3_nt: TGTGCCAGCAGTGAAGCGATAGGGGGTATCGGCGAGCAGTACTTC

clone_size: few
j_call: TRBJ1-4
d_call: TRBD1
v_call: TRBV5-1
cdr3_aa: CASRVRGLSTNEKLFF
cdr3_nt: TGCGCCAGCAGGGTCAGGGGGCTTTCAACTAATGAAAAACTGTTTTTT

clone_size: .
j_call: TRBJ2-2
d_call: TRBD2
v_call: TRBV2
cdr3_aa: CASSEAPTSGIANTGELFF
cdr3_nt: TGTGCCAGCAGTGAAGCCCCCACTAGCGGGATCGCGAACACCGGGGAGCTGTTTTTT

clone_size: .
j_call: TRBJ2-7
d_call: .
v_call: TRBV5-6
cdr3_aa: CASRVYGGSEQYF
cdr3_nt: TGTGCCAGCAGAGTATATGGGGGAAGCGAGCAGTACTTC

clone_size: few
j_call: TRBJ2-1
d_call: .
v_call: TRBV19
cdr3_aa: CASSIWGPNEQFF
cdr3_nt: TGTGCCAGTAGTATATGGGGGCCGAATGAGCAGTTCTTC

clone_size: few
j_call: TRBJ2-3
d_call: .
v_call: TRBV7-2
cdr3_aa: CASSSQGLGTDTQYF
cdr3_nt: TGTGCCAGCAGCTCACAGGGCCTCGGCACAGATACGCAGTATTTT

clone_size: .
j_call: TRBJ2-3
d_call: TRBD1
v_call: TRBV4-2
cdr3_aa: CASSPGTGGVTDTQYF
cdr3_nt: TGTGCCAGCAGCCCGGGGACAGGGGGGGTGACAGATACGCAGTATTTT

clone_size: .
j_call: TRBJ2-5
d_call: TRBD1
v_call: TRBV27
cdr3_aa: CASSRRTGYQETQYF
cdr3_nt: TGTGCCAGCAGTAGACGGACAGGTTATCAAGAGACCCAGTACTTC

clone_size: .
j_call: TRBJ2-1
d_call: .
v_call: TRBV28
cdr3_aa: CASSVSGSSYNEQFF
cdr3_nt: TGTGCCAGCAGTGTAAGCGGTAGCTCCTACAATGAGCAGTTCTTC

clone_size: once
j_call: TRBJ2-1
d_call: .
v_call: TRBV7-2
cdr3_aa: CASSRTTALIYNEQFF
cdr3_nt: TGTGCCAGCAGTCGGACTACTGCGTTAATCTACAATGAGCAGTTCTTC

clone_size: .
j_call: TRBJ2-1
d_call: .
v_call: TRBV14
cdr3_aa: CASSQLQRAGEQFF
cdr3_nt: TGTGCCAGCAGCCAACTCCAACGGGCTGGTGAGCAGTTCTTC

clone_size: .
j_call: TRBJ2-5
d_call: .
v_call: TRBV2
cdr3_aa: CASSEARNRRYF
cdr3_nt: TGTGCCAGCAGTGAAGCGCGGAACAGGCGGTACTTC

clone_size: once
j_call: TRBJ1-1
d_call: TRBD1
v_call: TRBV28
cdr3_aa: CASSSQGVLSAFF
cdr3_nt: TGTGCCAGCAGCTCTCAGGGGGTGTTGTCCGCTTTCTTT

clone_size: few
j_call: TRBJ2-7
d_call: .
v_call: TRBV19
cdr3_aa: CASSSTEAPYEQYF
cdr3_nt: TGTGCCAGTAGCTCGACAGAGGCCCCCTACGAGCAGTACTTC

clone_size: .
j_call: TRBJ1-6
d_call: .
v_call: TRBV30
cdr3_aa: CAWSVGRWDSPLHF
cdr3_nt: TGTGCCTGGAGTGTAGGGAGGTGGGATTCACCCCTCCACTTT

clone_size: .
j_call: TRBJ2-2
d_call: TRBD1
v_call: TRBV2
cdr3_aa: CASSRSGTGGFTGELFF
cdr3_nt: TGTGCCAGCAGCCGCTCCGGGACAGGGGGTTTCACCGGGGAGCTGTTTTTT

clone_size: .
j_call: TRBJ1-1
d_call: TRBD1
v_call: TRBV11-2
cdr3_aa: CASSSVQTGLGATEAFF
cdr3_nt: TGTGCCAGCAGCTCTGTACAGACAGGGCTCGGTGCCACTGAAGCTTTCTTT

clone_size: .
j_call: TRBJ2-5
d_call: .
v_call: TRBV6-1
cdr3_aa: CASSPGAETQYF
cdr3_nt: TGTGCCAGCAGCCCGGGGGCGGAGACCCAGTACTTC

clone_size: .
j_call: TRBJ1-1
d_call: TRBD1
v_call: TRBV2
cdr3_aa: CASSWTGGRNTEAFF
cdr3_nt: TGTGCCAGCAGTTGGACAGGGGGAAGGAACACTGAAGCTTTCTTT

clone_size: .
j_call: TRBJ1-4
d_call: .
v_call: TRBV7-2
cdr3_aa: CASSLRRTNEKLFF
cdr3_nt: TGTGCCAGCAGCTTACGGAGGACTAATGAAAAACTGTTTTTT

clone_size: .
j_call: TRBJ1-3
d_call: .
v_call: TRBV5-8
cdr3_aa: CASSWDGTGNTIYF
cdr3_nt: TGTGCCAGCAGCTGGGATGGCACTGGAAACACCATATATTTT

clone_size: .
j_call: TRBJ1-2
d_call: .
v_call: TRBV5-5
cdr3_aa: CASSLRTQNYGYTF
cdr3_nt: TGTGCCAGCAGCTTACGGACACAAAACTATGGCTACACCTTC

clone_size: .
j_call: TRBJ2-3
d_call: .
v_call: TRBV27
cdr3_aa: CASSRISTDTQYF
cdr3_nt: TGTGCCAGCAGCCGGATAAGCACAGATACGCAGTATTTT

clone_size: .
j_call: TRBJ1-5
d_call: TRBD1
v_call: TRBV6-1
cdr3_aa: CASRGTDHSNQPQHF
cdr3_nt: TGTGCCAGCAGGGGGACAGACCATAGCAATCAGCCCCAGCATTTT

clone_size: .
j_call: TRBJ2-7
d_call: TRBD1
v_call: TRBV6-6
cdr3_aa: CASSWDRGYEQYF
cdr3_nt: TGTGCCAGCAGTTGGGACAGAGGGTACGAGCAGTACTTC

clone_size: .
j_call: TRBJ1-5
d_call: .
v_call: TRBV10-3
cdr3_aa: CAISSGADQPQHF
cdr3_nt: TGTGCCATCAGCTCTGGGGCAGATCAGCCCCAGCATTTT

clone_size: few
j_call: TRBJ1-2
d_call: TRBD1
v_call: TRBV9
cdr3_aa: CASSRDREGYTF
cdr3_nt: TGTGCCAGCAGCCGAGACAGGGAAGGCTACACCTTC

clone_size: .
j_call: TRBJ1-2
d_call: .
v_call: TRBV28
cdr3_aa: CASVRRNYGYTF
cdr3_nt: TGTGCCAGTGTAAGGAGGAACTATGGCTACACCTTC

clone_size: .
j_call: TRBJ2-6
d_call: .
v_call: TRBV27
cdr3_aa: CASRQSSGANVLTF
cdr3_nt: TGTGCCAGCAGGCAGAGCTCTGGGGCCAACGTCCTGACTTTC

clone_size: .
j_call: TRBJ2-3
d_call: TRBD2
v_call: TRBV5-1
cdr3_aa: CASSQTSGGSTDTQYF
cdr3_nt: TGCGCCAGCAGCCAAACTAGCGGGGGAAGCACAGATACGCAGTATTTT

clone_size: .
j_call: TRBJ2-3
d_call: .
v_call: TRBV25-1
cdr3_aa: CASSGTSTDTQYF
cdr3_nt: TGTGCCAGCAGTGGGACTAGCACAGATACGCAGTATTTT